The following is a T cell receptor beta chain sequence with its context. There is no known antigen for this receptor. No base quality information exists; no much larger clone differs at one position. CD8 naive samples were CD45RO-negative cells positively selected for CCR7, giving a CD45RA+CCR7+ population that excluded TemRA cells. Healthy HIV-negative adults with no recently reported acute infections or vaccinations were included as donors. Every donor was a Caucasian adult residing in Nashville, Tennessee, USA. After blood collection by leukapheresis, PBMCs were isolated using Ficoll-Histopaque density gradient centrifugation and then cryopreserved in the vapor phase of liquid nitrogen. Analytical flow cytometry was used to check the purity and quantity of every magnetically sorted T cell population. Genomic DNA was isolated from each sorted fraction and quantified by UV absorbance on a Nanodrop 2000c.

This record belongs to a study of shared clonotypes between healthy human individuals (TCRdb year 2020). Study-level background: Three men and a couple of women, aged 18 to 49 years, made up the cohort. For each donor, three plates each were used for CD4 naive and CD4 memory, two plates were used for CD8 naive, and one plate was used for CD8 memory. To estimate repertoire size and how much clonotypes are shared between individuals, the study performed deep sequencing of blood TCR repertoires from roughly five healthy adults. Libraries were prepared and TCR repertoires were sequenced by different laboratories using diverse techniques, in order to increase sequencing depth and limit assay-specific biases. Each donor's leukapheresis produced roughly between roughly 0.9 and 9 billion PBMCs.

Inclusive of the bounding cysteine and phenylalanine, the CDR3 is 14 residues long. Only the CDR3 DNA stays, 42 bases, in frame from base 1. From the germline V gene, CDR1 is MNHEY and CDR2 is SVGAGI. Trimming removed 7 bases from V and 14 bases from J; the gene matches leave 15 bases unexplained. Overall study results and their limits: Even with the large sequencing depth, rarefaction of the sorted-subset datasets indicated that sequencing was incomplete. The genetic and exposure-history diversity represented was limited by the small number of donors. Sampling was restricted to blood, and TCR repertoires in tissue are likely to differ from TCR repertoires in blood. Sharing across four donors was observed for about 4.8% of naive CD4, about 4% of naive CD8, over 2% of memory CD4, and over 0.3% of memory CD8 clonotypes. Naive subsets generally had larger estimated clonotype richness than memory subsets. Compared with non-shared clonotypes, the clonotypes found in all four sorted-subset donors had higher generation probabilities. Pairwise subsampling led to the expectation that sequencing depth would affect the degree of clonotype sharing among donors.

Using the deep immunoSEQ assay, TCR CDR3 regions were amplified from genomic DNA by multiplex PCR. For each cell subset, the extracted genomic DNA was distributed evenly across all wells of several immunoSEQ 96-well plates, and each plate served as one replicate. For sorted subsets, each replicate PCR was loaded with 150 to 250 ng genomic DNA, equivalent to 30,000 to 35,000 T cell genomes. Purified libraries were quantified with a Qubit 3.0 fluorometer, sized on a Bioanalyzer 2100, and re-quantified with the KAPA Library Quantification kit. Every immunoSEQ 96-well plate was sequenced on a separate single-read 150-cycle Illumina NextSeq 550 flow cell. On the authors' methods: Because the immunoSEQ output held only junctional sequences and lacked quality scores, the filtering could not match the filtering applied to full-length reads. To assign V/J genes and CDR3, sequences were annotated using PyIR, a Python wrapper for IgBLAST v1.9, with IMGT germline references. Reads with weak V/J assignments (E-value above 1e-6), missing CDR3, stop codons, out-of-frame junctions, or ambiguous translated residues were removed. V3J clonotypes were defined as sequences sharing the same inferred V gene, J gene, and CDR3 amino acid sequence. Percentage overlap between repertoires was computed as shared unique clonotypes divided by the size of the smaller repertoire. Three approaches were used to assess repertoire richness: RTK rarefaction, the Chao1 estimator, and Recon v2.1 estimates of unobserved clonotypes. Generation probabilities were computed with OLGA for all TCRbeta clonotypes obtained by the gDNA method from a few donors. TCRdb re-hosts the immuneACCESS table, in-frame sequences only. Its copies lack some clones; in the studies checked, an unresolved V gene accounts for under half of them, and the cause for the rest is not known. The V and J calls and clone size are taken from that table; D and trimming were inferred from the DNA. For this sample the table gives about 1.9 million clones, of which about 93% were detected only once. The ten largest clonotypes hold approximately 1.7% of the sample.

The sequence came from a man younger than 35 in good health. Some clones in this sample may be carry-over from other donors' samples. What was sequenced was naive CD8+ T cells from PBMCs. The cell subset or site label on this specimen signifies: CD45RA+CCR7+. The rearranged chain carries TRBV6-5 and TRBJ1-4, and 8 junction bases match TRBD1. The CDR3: CASTAGQGPPGLFF. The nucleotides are TGTGCCAGCACCGCAGGACAGGGCCCCCCGGGGCTGTTTTTT.